Listed below are T cell receptor beta chains from one sample, sequenced in a study of Ad26.COV2.S vaccination and SARS-CoV-2 variants. The table came from immunoSEQ multiplex PCR; TCRdb's copy has only in-frame clones and leaves some out. The data contain about 440,000 clones, about nine tenths of them singletons. The sequencing here drew on peripheral blood, taken in a trial of Ad26.COV2.S vaccine versus placebo. These receptors came from a person aged 18-60 years who received the Ad26.COV2.S COVID-19 vaccine or a placebo. Each CDR3 is given with its conserved first and last residue. A D gene is named only where the DNA matches it firmly. The size of a clone is reported for some rows only, either as once, few or many, or as a class for expanded clones.

D: -
J: TRBJ2-1
size: -
V: TRBV28
CDR3: CASTRGLAVNEQFF
DNA: TGTGCCAGCACCCGGGGGCTAGCTGTCAATGAGCAGTTCTTC

D: -
J: TRBJ2-1
size: -
V: TRBV28
CDR3: CASRPRPGYNEQFF
DNA: TGTGCCAGCAGACCCCGCCCCGGCTACAATGAGCAGTTCTTC

D: TRBD1
J: TRBJ1-2
size: many
V: TRBV9
CDR3: CASSGTGNYGYTF
DNA: TGTGCCAGCAGCGGGACAGGGAACTATGGCTACACCTTC

D: -
J: TRBJ2-1
size: once
V: TRBV7-2
CDR3: CASIPIAGANYNEQFF
DNA: TGTGCCAGCATCCCGATAGCCGGGGCCAACTACAATGAGCAGTTCTTC

D: -
J: TRBJ2-7
size: -
V: TRBV20-1
CDR3: CSARLGYEQYF
DNA: TGCAGTGCTAGATTGGGGTATGAGCAGTACTTC

D: -
J: TRBJ2-1
size: -
V: TRBV3-1/TRBV3-2
CDR3: CASSQSASVQFF
DNA: TGTGCCAGCAGCCAATCGGCGAGTGTGCAGTTCTTC

D: -
J: TRBJ2-3
size: -
V: TRBV15
CDR3: CATSGGPLVSDTQYF
DNA: TGTGCCACCAGCGGAGGCCCCCTAGTCTCAGATACGCAGTATTTT

D: -
J: TRBJ1-1
size: -
V: TRBV9
CDR3: CASSVVKGPEAFF
DNA: TGTGCCAGCAGCGTAGTTAAGGGGCCTGAAGCTTTCTTT

D: TRBD1
J: TRBJ2-7
size: -
V: TRBV28
CDR3: CASSSGTVTMYEQYF
DNA: TGTGCCAGCAGTTCTGGGACAGTGACTATGTACGAGCAGTACTTC

D: TRBD2
J: TRBJ2-5
size: -
V: TRBV7-2
CDR3: CASSLDRGGRSETQYF
DNA: TGTGCCAGCAGCTTAGATCGCGGCGGGAGGTCAGAGACCCAGTACTTC

D: -
J: TRBJ1-1
size: -
V: TRBV2
CDR3: CASRPGTGGTEAFF
DNA: TGTGCCAGCAGACCCGGGACGGGGGGCACTGAAGCTTTCTTT

D: -
J: TRBJ2-5
size: -
V: TRBV7-8
CDR3: CATLAGRGWETQYF
DNA: TGTGCCACCCTCGCGGGGCGGGGCTGGGAGACCCAGTACTTC

D: -
J: TRBJ2-5
size: -
V: TRBV5-4
CDR3: CASSVDSDGTQYF
DNA: TGTGCCAGCAGCGTGGACAGTGATGGGACCCAGTACTTC

D: -
J: TRBJ2-1
size: once
V: TRBV11-2
CDR3: CASSLPSTVYYDEQFF
DNA: TGTGCCAGCAGTTTACCTTCGACAGTCTACTACGATGAGCAGTTCTTC

D: -
J: TRBJ1-5
size: -
V: TRBV6-2/TRBV6-3
CDR3: CASSYEAVGKNQPQHF
DNA: TGTGCCAGCAGTTACGAGGCGGTGGGCAAAAATCAGCCCCAGCATTTT

D: -
J: TRBJ2-7
size: -
V: TRBV7-9
CDR3: CASSSTFLGATYEQYF
DNA: TGTGCCAGCAGCTCGACCTTTCTGGGGGCCACCTACGAGCAGTACTTC

D: -
J: TRBJ2-5
size: once
V: TRBV7-9
CDR3: CASSLTSRRGPQETQYF
DNA: TGTGCCAGCAGCTTAACCTCGAGGCGGGGGCCCCAAGAGACCCAGTACTTC

D: -
J: TRBJ2-6
size: once
V: TRBV28
CDR3: CASSLSSSGANVLTF
DNA: TGTGCCAGCAGTTTATCGAGTTCTGGGGCCAACGTCCTGACTTTC

D: TRBD2
J: TRBJ2-1
size: -
V: TRBV9
CDR3: CASSVDPRDYSSSYNEQFF
DNA: TGTGCCAGCAGCGTCGACCCTCGGGACTACAGCAGCTCCTACAATGAGCAGTTCTTC

D: TRBD2
J: TRBJ2-1
size: once
V: TRBV6-1
CDR3: CASSDPGRDSYNEQFF
DNA: TGTGCCAGCAGTGACCCCGGGAGGGATTCCTACAATGAGCAGTTCTTC

D: TRBD2
J: TRBJ2-5
size: -
V: TRBV3-1/TRBV3-2
CDR3: CASSQDRIAGYQETQYF
DNA: TGTGCCAGCAGCCAAGATCGAATAGCGGGTTACCAAGAGACCCAGTACTTC

D: TRBD1
J: TRBJ2-7
size: -
V: TRBV5-6
CDR3: CASSLTPGTGIRYEQYF
DNA: TGTGCCAGCAGCCTAACTCCCGGGACAGGGATAAGGTACGAGCAGTACTTC

D: -
J: TRBJ1-5
size: -
V: TRBV6-2/TRBV6-3
CDR3: CASSSGTQPQHF
DNA: TGTGCCAGCAGTTCAGGGACTCAGCCCCAGCATTTT

D: TRBD2
J: TRBJ2-3
size: -
V: TRBV10-3
CDR3: CAIKRLAGSHTDTQYF
DNA: TGTGCCATCAAAAGACTAGCGGGATCCCACACAGATACGCAGTATTTT

D: TRBD1
J: TRBJ1-4
size: -
V: TRBV18
CDR3: CASSPGQSTNEKLFF
DNA: TGTGCCAGCTCACCGGGACAGTCAACTAATGAAAAACTGTTTTTT

D: -
J: TRBJ1-1
size: -
V: TRBV27
CDR3: CASSLSGHNTEAFF
DNA: TGTGCCAGCAGTTTATCGGGACACAACACTGAAGCTTTCTTT

D: -
J: TRBJ2-1
size: -
V: TRBV7-9
CDR3: CASSLVLTYHNEQFF
DNA: TGTGCCAGCAGCTTAGTCTTGACTTATCACAATGAGCAGTTCTTC

D: -
J: TRBJ2-1
size: -
V: TRBV7-3
CDR3: CASSLRADPSYNEQFF
DNA: TGTGCCAGCAGCTTAAGAGCTGATCCTTCCTACAATGAGCAGTTCTTC

D: TRBD1
J: TRBJ1-2
size: once
V: TRBV4-1
CDR3: CASSQAPGQFYGYTF
DNA: TGCGCCAGCAGCCAAGCCCCGGGACAGTTTTATGGCTACACCTTC

D: TRBD2
J: TRBJ2-1
size: -
V: TRBV7-8
CDR3: CASSQRTGRAGSYNEQFF
DNA: TGTGCCAGCAGCCAACGGACGGGGAGGGCTGGCTCCTACAATGAGCAGTTCTTC

D: TRBD2
J: TRBJ2-1
size: -
V: TRBV2
CDR3: CASKRASGPYNEQFF
DNA: TGTGCCAGCAAGAGGGCTAGCGGACCCTACAATGAGCAGTTCTTC

D: -
J: TRBJ1-5
size: -
V: TRBV27
CDR3: CASRSGGYSNQPQHF
DNA: TGTGCCAGCAGATCGGGGGGTTATAGCAATCAGCCCCAGCATTTT

D: -
J: TRBJ2-5
size: -
V: TRBV28
CDR3: CASSLAGNVETQYF
DNA: TGTGCCAGCAGTTTGGCGGGGAATGTAGAGACCCAGTACTTC

D: -
J: TRBJ2-1
size: -
V: TRBV4-3
CDR3: CASSLTLGSYNEQFF
DNA: TGCGCCAGCAGCCTTACGTTGGGCTCCTACAATGAGCAGTTCTTC

D: TRBD2
J: TRBJ2-1
size: -
V: TRBV19
CDR3: CASSIDGDYFVRNEQFF
DNA: TGTGCCAGTAGTATAGATGGGGACTATTTTGTTCGCAATGAGCAGTTCTTC

D: -
J: TRBJ1-1
size: once
V: TRBV28
CDR3: CASSLGGTPEAFF
DNA: TGTGCCAGCAGTTTAGGGGGTACGCCTGAAGCTTTCTTT

D: -
J: TRBJ2-7
size: once
V: TRBV5-4
CDR3: CASSSQGIGDEQYF
DNA: TGTGCCAGCAGCTCCCAGGGAATTGGAGACGAGCAGTACTTC

D: -
J: TRBJ2-7
size: -
V: TRBV7-9
CDR3: CASSLDYYEQYF
DNA: TGTGCCAGCAGCTTAGATTACTACGAGCAGTACTTC

D: -
J: TRBJ1-4
size: -
V: TRBV6-2/TRBV6-3
CDR3: CASSYNLVDVFAGKLFF
DNA: TGTGCCAGCAGCTATAATCTCGTGGACGTCTTCGCCGGAAAACTGTTTTTT

D: -
J: TRBJ2-1
size: -
V: TRBV10-3
CDR3: CAISESGYNEQFF
DNA: TGTGCCATCAGTGAGTCGGGCTACAATGAGCAGTTCTTC

D: TRBD2
J: TRBJ2-7
size: -
V: TRBV27
CDR3: CASSLTPWASGGTSYEQYF
DNA: TGTGCCAGCAGTTTAACCCCCTGGGCCAGCGGGGGAACCTCCTACGAGCAGTACTTC

D: TRBD1
J: TRBJ1-2
size: -
V: TRBV3-1/TRBV3-2
CDR3: CASTGTGDGYTF
DNA: TGTGCCAGCACCGGGACAGGCGATGGCTACACCTTC

D: TRBD1
J: TRBJ1-6
size: -
V: TRBV4-2
CDR3: CASSLRDRENSPLHF
DNA: TGTGCCAGCAGCCTCCGGGACAGGGAGAATTCACCCCTCCACTTT

D: TRBD1
J: TRBJ1-2
size: -
V: TRBV6-2/TRBV6-3
CDR3: CASSQLRQGGDGYTF
DNA: TGTGCCAGCAGTCAACTAAGACAGGGTGGAGATGGCTACACCTTC

D: -
J: TRBJ2-5
size: -
V: TRBV19
CDR3: CASSIMGAEETQYF
DNA: TGTGCCAGTAGTATTATGGGGGCTGAAGAGACCCAGTACTTC